This record concerns one TCR beta chain sequence. The entry originates in a study of T cells in tuberculosis. The wider study: Sequenced TCRs come from CD1B-GMM tetramer-binding T cells.

Some clones are missing from TCRdb's copy, which holds only in-frame ones; the method was immunoSEQ multiplex PCR. The data contain approximately 88,000 clones, approximately 91% of them singletons. Sorting used thawed, overnight-rested PBMC stained with anti-CD3, a viability dye and GMM-loaded CD1B tetramer. The CD1B tetramers carried C32 glucose monomycolate purified from Rhodococcus equi. Before cryopreservation, the sorted PBMC lost their CD14-expressing monocytes. Approximately 100,000 tetramer-negative cells were sorted from each donor. The V gene's germline CDR1 is GTSNPN and CDR2 SVGIG (reference sequence). Trimming at V came to 2 bases and at J to 4 bases, leaving 4 bases not matched to a gene. This CDR3 has 14 residues.

Specimen: CD1b-GMM tetramer-negative cells sorted from PBMCs. The receptor's source is an adult woman with latent tuberculosis. The genes are TRBV30 and TRBJ2-2, with TRBD1 matching over 7 bases. The CDR3 region has the DNA TGTGCCTGGAGTCAGACAGGGACCACCGGGGAGCTGTTTTTT. It codes for CAWSQTGTTGELFF.